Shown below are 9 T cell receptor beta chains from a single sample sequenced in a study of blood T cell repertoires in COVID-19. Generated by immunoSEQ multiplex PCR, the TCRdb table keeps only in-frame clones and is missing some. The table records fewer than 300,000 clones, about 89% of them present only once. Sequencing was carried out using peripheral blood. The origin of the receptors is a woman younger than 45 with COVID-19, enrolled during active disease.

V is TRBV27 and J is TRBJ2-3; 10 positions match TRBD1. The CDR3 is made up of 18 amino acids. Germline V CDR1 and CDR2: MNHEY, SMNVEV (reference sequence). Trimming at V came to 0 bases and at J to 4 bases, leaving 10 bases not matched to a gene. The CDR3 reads CASSLSIGTGVTADTQYF. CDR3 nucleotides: TGTGCCAGCAGTTTATCCATAGGGACAGGGGTTACCGCAGATACGCAGTATTTT.

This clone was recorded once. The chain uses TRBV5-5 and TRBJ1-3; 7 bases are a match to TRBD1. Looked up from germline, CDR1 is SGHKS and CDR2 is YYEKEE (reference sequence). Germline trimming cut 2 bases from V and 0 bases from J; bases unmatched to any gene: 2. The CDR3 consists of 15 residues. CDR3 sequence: CASSLGTDSGNTIYF. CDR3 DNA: TGTGCCAGCAGCTTAGGGACAGACTCTGGAAACACCATATATTTT.

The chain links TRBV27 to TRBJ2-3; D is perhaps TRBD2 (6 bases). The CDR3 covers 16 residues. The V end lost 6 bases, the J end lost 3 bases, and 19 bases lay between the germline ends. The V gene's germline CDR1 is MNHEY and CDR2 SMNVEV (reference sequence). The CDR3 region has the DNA TGTGCCAGCAGACTAGACCCGTGGGGACTGACAGATACGCAGTATTTT. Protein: CASRLDPWGLTDTQYF.

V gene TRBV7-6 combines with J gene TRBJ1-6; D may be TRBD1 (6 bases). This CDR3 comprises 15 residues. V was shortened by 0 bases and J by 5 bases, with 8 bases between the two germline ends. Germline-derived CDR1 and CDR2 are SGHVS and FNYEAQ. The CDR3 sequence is CASSLAGDNNSPLHF. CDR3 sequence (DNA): TGTGCCAGCAGCTTAGCTGGGGACAATAATTCACCCCTCCACTTT.

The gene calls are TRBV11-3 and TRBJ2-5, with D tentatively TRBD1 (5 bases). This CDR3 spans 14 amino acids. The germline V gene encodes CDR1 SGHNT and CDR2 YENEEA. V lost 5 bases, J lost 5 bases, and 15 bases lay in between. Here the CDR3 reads CASSPGADLETQYF. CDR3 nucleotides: TGTGCCAGCAGCCCTGGGGCCGATTTGGAGACCCAGTACTTC.

The CDR3 DNA follows: TGTGCCAGCAAGATGGGAGGACGGACGCAAGAGACCCAGTACTTC. Protein: CASKMGGRTQETQYF. The rearrangement links TRBV28 to TRBJ2-5; TRBD2 is a possible D gene (6 bases). The CDR3 is 15 residues long. V was trimmed by 7 bases and J by 2 bases, leaving 17 bases between them. Germline CDR1 MDHEN, CDR2 SYDVKM.

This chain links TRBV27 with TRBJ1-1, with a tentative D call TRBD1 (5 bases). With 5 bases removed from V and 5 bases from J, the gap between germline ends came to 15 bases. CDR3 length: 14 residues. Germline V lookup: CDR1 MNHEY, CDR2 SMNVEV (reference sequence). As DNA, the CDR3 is TGTGCCAGCAGTCTCAGGGTCGATAGGACTGAAGCTTTCTTT. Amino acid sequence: CASSLRVDRTEAFF.

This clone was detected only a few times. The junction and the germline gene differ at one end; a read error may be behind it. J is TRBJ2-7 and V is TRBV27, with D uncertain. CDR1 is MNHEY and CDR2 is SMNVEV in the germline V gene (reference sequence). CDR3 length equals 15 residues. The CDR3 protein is CASSLSPISSYEQYF. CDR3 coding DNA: TGTGCCAGCAGCTTATCGCCTATTAGCTCCTACGAGCAGTACTTC.

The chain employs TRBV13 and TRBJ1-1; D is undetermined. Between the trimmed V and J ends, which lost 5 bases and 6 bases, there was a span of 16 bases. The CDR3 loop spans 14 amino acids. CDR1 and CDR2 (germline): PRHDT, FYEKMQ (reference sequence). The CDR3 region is CASSQQQLVSEAFF. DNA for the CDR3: TGTGCCAGCAGCCAACAACAGCTGGTGTCTGAAGCTTTCTTT. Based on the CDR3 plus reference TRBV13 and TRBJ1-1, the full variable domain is AAGVIQSPRHLIKEKRETATLKCYPIPRHDTVYWYQQGPGQDPQFLISFYEKMQSDKGSIPDRFSAQQFSDYHSELNMSSLELGDSALYFCASSQQQLVSEAFFGQGTRLTVV.